A single sample is the source of the 32 T cell receptor beta chains below, sequenced in a study of molecular identifiers for immune sequencing clone quantification. TCRdb independently ran MiXCR on the PCR reads; one entry per CDR3 protein. The table shows over 600,000 distinct CDR3 sequences, with less than 20% occurring only once. Sequenced sample: naive CD8+ T cells from blood, with Jurkat cell RNA spiked in. Subset described: FACS-sorted CD8+CD4-CCR7+CD45RA+ naive T cells. All receptors derive from a human donor in good health. Some libraries in this study had Jurkat cell RNA spiked in.

This clonotype was seen many times. The rearrangement links TRBV2 to TRBJ1-1; TRBD1 is a possible D gene (5 bases). The CDR3 sequence is 13 residues long. Trimming took 4 bases from V and 5 from J, leaving 11 bases between them. Germline V gene sequence: CDR1 SNHLY, CDR2 FYNNEI. This CDR3 is CASSGLGVTEAFF. Written as DNA, the CDR3 is TGTGCCAGCAGTGGACTGGGGGTGACTGAAGCTTTCTTT.

This clonotype was picked up many times. The chain couples TRBV4-3 to TRBJ1-1, with 9 positions matching TRBD1. This CDR3 region has 15 residues. Germline V lookup: CDR1 LGHNA, CDR2 YSLEER. Trimming removed 7 bases from V and 6 bases from J; junction bases left unmatched: 12. CDR3 in DNA: TGCGCCAGCAAAACATCCGGGACAGGGTACTCTGAAGCTTTCTTT. This codes for CASKTSGTGYSEAFF.

J is TRBJ2-1 and V is TRBV6-5, with 10 bases identical to TRBD1. V gave up 7 bases and J gave up 8 bases; unmatched junction bases: 11. The CDR3 spans 15 residues. Germline V gives CDR1 MNHEY, CDR2 SVGAGI. The CDR3, as DNA: TGTGCCAGCAAAAACCGGGACAGGGGTTTCTATGAGCAGTTCTTC. It codes for CASKNRDRGFYEQFF.

This clonotype appeared many times. This chain links TRBV9 with TRBJ1-1; D is perhaps TRBD1 (6 bases). Germline CDR1 is SGDLS and CDR2 is YYNGEE. The CDR3 runs to 14 residues. Between the trimmed V and J ends, which lost 0 bases and 7 bases, there was a span of 13 bases. DNA for the CDR3: TGTGCCAGCAGCGTAGGAGGGGGGGAAGGTGAAGCTTTCTTT. This sequence encodes CASSVGGGEGEAFF.

Remarks on this clonotype: A much larger clone differs from this one at a single base, so this may be a read error. The CDR3 is CASSPARGAYGYTF. The CDR3 DNA reads as TGTGCCAGCAGCCCCGCTAGAGGGGCCTATGGCTACACCTTC. This chain uses TRBV27 with TRBJ1-2, with D possibly matching TRBD1 (5 bases). V was shortened by 6 bases and J by 4 bases, with 15 bases between the two germline ends. The CDR3 spans 14 residues. Germline CDR1 is MNHEY and CDR2 is SMNVEV (reference sequence).

This clonotype was counted many times. The V and J genes are TRBV28 and TRBJ2-6; 10 nucleotides line up with TRBD1. Germline CDR1 MDHEN, CDR2 SYDVKM. The ends lost 6 bases at V and 5 bases at J; junction bases unmatched: 10. The CDR3 extends over 17 amino acids. The CDR3 DNA reads as TGTGCCAGCAGGACCGGGACAGGGGCCCCCAGGGCCAACGTCCTGACTTTC. Translating it yields CASRTGTGAPRANVLTF.

With regard to this clonotype: This likely stems from a read error, as it lies one base from a far larger clone. The chain employs TRBV6-5 and TRBJ2-3, with 12 bases identical to TRBD2. The CDR3 has 14 residues. Germline V gives CDR1 MNHEY, CDR2 SVGAGI. In nucleotides, the CDR3 is TGTGCCAGCAGTCGACTAGCGGGGGCAGATACGCTGTATTTT. It encodes CASSRLAGADTLYF.

As regards this clonotype: This could be a read error, since a much larger clone is one nucleotide away. The gene calls are TRBV27 and TRBJ2-3; no definite D call. Germline loops: CDR1 MNHEY, CDR2 SMNVEV (reference sequence). The CDR3 is 16 amino acids. The CDR3 DNA is TGTGCCAGCGGTTTGGCCCTTGGACCCTCCACAGATACGCAGTATTTT. Translated: CASGLALGPSTDTQYF.

This clonotype was detected many times. The chain is built from TRBV18 and TRBJ2-7; possibly TRBD1 for D (6 bases). Germline loops: CDR1 KGHSH, CDR2 LQKENI. The CDR3 loop spans 15 amino acids. Trimming cost V 5 bases and J 3 bases, with 17 bases left between them. The CDR3 DNA reads TGTGCCAGCTCATACACCGGGACAAAGTACTACGAGCAGTACTTC. Protein: CASSYTGTKYYEQYF.

As regards this clonotype: Its ends do not fully match the called genes, so a read error is possible. V usage is TRBV7-9 and J usage is TRBJ1-1; D may be TRBD1 (6 bases). Per germline, CDR1 SEHNR and CDR2 FQNEAQ (reference sequence). The CDR3 covers 13 residues. The CDR3 region has the DNA TGTGCCAGCAGCTTATTTAGGGGGACTGGAGCTTTCTTT. This gives the protein CASSLFRGTGAFF.

This chain's CDR3 is CASSSGTGIFTGELFF. DNA for the CDR3: TGTGCCAGTAGTTCCGGGACAGGGATCTTCACCGGGGAGCTGTTTTTT. This rearrangement joins TRBV19 to TRBJ2-2; the match to TRBD1 covers 9 bases. Trimming removed 5 bases from V and 4 bases from J; junction bases left unmatched: 8. This CDR3 spans 16 amino acids. Germline-derived CDR1 and CDR2 are LNHDA and SQIVND (reference sequence).

This clonotype appeared many times. J is TRBJ1-2 and V is TRBV4-1; D is unresolved. The CDR3 has 16 residues. Germline values: CDR1 MGHRA, CDR2 YSYEKL. Trimming took off 0 bases at V and 0 bases at J, with 11 bases between the two ends. Written as DNA, the CDR3 is TGCGCCAGCAGCCAAGATTTGGTTTTAGCTAACTATGGCTACACCTTC. Protein: CASSQDLVLANYGYTF.

This clonotype has a count of ten or more. The V call is TRBV27, the J call TRBJ2-7; TRBD1 agrees at 10 bases. The CDR3 is 15 residues long. CDR1 and CDR2 (germline): MNHEY, SMNVEV (reference sequence). V shed 4 bases, J shed 4 bases, and the junction held 7 bases outside the gene matches. The CDR3 is CASSWGQGTQYEQYF. The CDR3 DNA reads as TGTGCCAGCAGTTGGGGACAGGGGACCCAATACGAGCAGTACTTC.

This clonotype was detected ten times or more. The chain couples TRBV25-1 to TRBJ1-1; 7 bases fit TRBD1. CDR3 length: 16 residues. From germline, CDR1 is MGHDK and CDR2 SYGVNS. The V gene end was trimmed by 8 bases and the J gene end by 0 bases; junction bases not matched to a gene: 12. CDR3 sequence reads: CASHSGPGQLNTEAFF. In DNA, the CDR3 is TGTGCCAGCCACTCAGGGCCGGGACAGCTGAACACTGAAGCTTTCTTT.

This clonotype was counted ten times or more. The rearrangement uses TRBV6-5 and TRBJ2-7; 10 positions match TRBD2. This CDR3 region has 14 residues. The ends lost 4 bases at V and 5 bases at J; junction bases unmatched: 5. Germline-derived CDR1 and CDR2 are MNHEY and SVGAGI. The CDR3 loop is CASSLAGGADEQYF. The CDR3 DNA follows: TGTGCCAGCAGTTTAGCGGGGGGAGCTGACGAGCAGTACTTC.

This clonotype was seen at least ten times. V is TRBV27 and J is TRBJ2-2; D remains ambiguous. V shed 3 bases and J shed 5 bases, with 10 bases lying between them. In germline, CDR1 is MNHEY, CDR2 SMNVEV (reference sequence). This CDR3 comprises 14 residues. CDR3 sequence reads: CASSFGARTGELFF. The CDR3 DNA is TGTGCCAGCAGTTTTGGAGCGCGTACCGGGGAGCTGTTTTTT.

To note about this clonotype: A much larger clone differs from this one at a single base, so this may be a read error. The rearrangement links TRBV7-2 to TRBJ2-7; 8 bases fit TRBD1. Germline values: CDR1 SGHTA, CDR2 FQGNSA. The CDR3 runs to 16 residues. The CDR3 DNA reads as TGTGCCGGCAGCTTACGTCCGGCCAGGGGGCTCCGCGAGCAGTACTTC. As protein: CAGSLRPARGLREQYF.

This clonotype was seen at least ten times. The V gene is TRBV7-9, the J gene TRBJ2-7; 7 bases line up with TRBD1. V lost 3 bases and J lost 0; bases outside the gene matches: 2. Germline CDR1 is SEHNR and CDR2 is FQNEAQ (reference sequence). The CDR3 runs to 14 residues. The CDR3 reads CASSLGTASYEQYF. Here the CDR3 DNA reads TGTGCCAGCAGCTTGGGGACAGCCTCCTACGAGCAGTACTTC.

To note about this clonotype: This may arise from a read error, as a much more abundant clone is one base away. The missing conserved phenylalanine or tryptophan at the end of this CDR3 makes a read error likely. The chain has TRBV20-1 and TRBJ1-2; D possibly corresponds to TRBD1 (6 bases). The CDR3 is 16 residues long. Germline loops: CDR1 DFQATT, CDR2 SNEGSKA (reference sequence). Trimming took off 0 bases at V and 0 bases at J, with 14 bases between the two ends. CDR3 nucleotide sequence: TGCAGTGCTAGAGAGAACAGGGCGCCCCCTAACTATGGCTACACCCTC. Translated: CSARENRAPPNYGYTL.

This clonotype was recorded once. The chain combines TRBV4-3 with TRBJ2-7; D perhaps matches TRBD1 (6 bases). Germline CDR1 LGHNA, CDR2 YSLEER. V was cut by 4 bases and J by 5 bases, with 18 bases left in between. CDR3 size: 15 residues. CDR3 loop: CASSPGPTGNNEQYF. CDR3 nucleotides: TGCGCCAGCAGCCCAGGGCCCACAGGGAACAACGAGCAGTACTTC.

In this sample, this clonotype turned up many times. J is TRBJ2-3 and V is TRBV4-1, with 8 bases matching TRBD2. The germline CDR1 and CDR2 sequences are MGHRA and YSYEKL. V dropped 4 bases and J dropped 1; count of bases not matched to a gene: 4. The CDR3 runs to 15 residues. CDR3 in DNA: TGCGCCAGCAGCCCGGGGGGGCCGGGCACAGATACGCAGTATTTT. Its translation is CASSPGGPGTDTQYF.

This chain joins TRBV5-6 and TRBJ2-2; possible D gene TRBD2, 6 bases. The germline V gene encodes CDR1 SGHDT and CDR2 YYEEEE. This CDR3 is 16 amino acids long. V lost 4 bases and J 4 bases, leaving 17 bases between the germline ends. CDR3 loop: CASSREYQESTGELFF. Written as DNA, the CDR3 is TGTGCCAGCAGCCGGGAGTACCAAGAGAGCACCGGGGAGCTGTTTTTT.

This clonotype was detected many times. This chain uses TRBV12-3 or TRBV12-4 with TRBJ2-3; maybe TRBD2 (5 bases). CDR3 size: 14 residues. Trimming took 3 bases from V and 3 from J, leaving 10 bases between them. The CDR3 nucleotides read TGTGCCAGCAGTTTCCTAGCTGAGACAGATACGCAGTATTTT. Protein product: CASSFLAETDTQYF.

The gene calls are TRBV30 and TRBJ2-1; D is unresolved. There are 17 residues in the CDR3. V was clipped by 0 bases and J by 3 bases, with 18 bases between them. Germline assignment: CDR1 GTSNPN and CDR2 SVGIG (reference sequence). The CDR3 protein is CAWSVGGQADLYNEQFF. As DNA, the CDR3 is TGTGCCTGGAGTGTGGGTGGGCAGGCAGACCTCTACAATGAGCAGTTCTTC. Together with reference TRBV30 and TRBJ2-1, the CDR3 gives the full variable domain: SQTIHQWPATLVQPVGSPLSLECTVEGTSNPNLYWYRQAAGRGLQLLFYSVGIGQISSEVPQNLSASRPQDRQFILSSKKLLLSDSGFYLCAWSVGGQADLYNEQFFGPGTRLTVL.

The table lists this clonotype with many counts. The J gene is TRBJ2-7, the V gene TRBV29-1, with D possibly being TRBD2 (5 bases). V was clipped by 7 bases and J by 4 bases, with 14 bases between them. Germline V gives CDR1 SQVTM, CDR2 ANQGSEA. The CDR3 consists of 12 residues. The CDR3 protein is CSAEGYCYEQYF. The CDR3 DNA sequence: TGCAGCGCCGAGGGTTATTGTTACGAGCAGTACTTC.

The CDR3 coding sequence is TGCGCCAGCAGCTTGCTGGTGGGGGGCCCGTACGAGCAGTACTTC. Protein sequence: CASSLLVGGPYEQYF. This chain joins TRBV5-1 and TRBJ2-7, with D tentatively TRBD1 or TRBD2 (6 bases each). This CDR3 is 15 amino acids long. V gave up 1 base and J gave up 4 bases, with 15 bases separating them. CDR1 SGHRS and CDR2 YFSETQ come from the germline V gene.

This clonotype has only one observation. A much more abundant neighbour one base away suggests this may be a read error. This rearrangement joins TRBV6-5 to TRBJ1-3; D ambiguous. In germline, CDR1 is MNHEY, CDR2 SVGAGI. The CDR3 extends over 11 amino acids. The CDR3 sequence: CATEAGNTIHF. CDR3 bases: TGTGCCACCGAGGCTGGAAACACCATACATTTT.

The table lists this clonotype with many counts. The V gene is TRBV10-3, the J gene TRBJ2-3; TRBD2 is a possible D gene (5 bases). The germline V gene encodes CDR1 ENHRY and CDR2 SYGVKD. This CDR3 is 14 amino acids long. Trimming cost V 3 bases and J 1 base, with 8 bases left between them. As DNA, the CDR3 is TGTGCCATCAGTGACGGGATGGGCACAGATACGCAGTATTTT. This codes for CAISDGMGTDTQYF.

As to this clonotype: At one of its ends the junction is not consistent with the germline gene, which may arise from a read error. The genes are TRBV19 and TRBJ2-6; TRBD1 might be the D (6 bases). The germline V gene encodes CDR1 LNHDA and CDR2 SQIVND (reference sequence). This CDR3 has 15 residues. CDR3 residues: CTSSGQGPGANVLTF. The CDR3 nucleotides are TGTACCAGTAGTGGGCAGGGGCCTGGGGCCAACGTCCTGACTTTC.

This clonotype has a count of ten or more. CDR3 in DNA: TGTGCCAGCAGTGATCGACTAGCGGGGGATGCCGACGAGCAGTACTTC. Encoded protein: CASSDRLAGDADEQYF. This chain connects TRBV27 to TRBJ2-7, with TRBD2 identical over 12 bases. Germline trimming cut 5 bases from V and 5 bases from J; bases unmatched to any gene: 10. Per germline, CDR1 MNHEY and CDR2 SMNVEV (reference sequence). The CDR3 runs to 16 residues.

This clonotype was seen ten or more times. Here the CDR3 DNA reads TGTGCCAGCAGCCCGAGAGTGGTAACCGGAGGGTACAATGAGCAGTTCTTC. It is translated as CASSPRVVTGGYNEQFF. This sequence joins TRBV5-4 and TRBJ2-1; the D gene is possibly TRBD2 (6 bases). The CDR3 runs to 17 residues. V shed 4 bases and J shed 4 bases, with 21 bases lying between them. The germline V gene encodes CDR1 SGHNT and CDR2 YYREEE (reference sequence). The full variable domain, rest sourced from reference TRBV5-4 and TRBJ2-1, is ETGVTQSPTHLIKTRGQQVTLRCSSQSGHNTVSWYQQALGQGPQFIFQYYREEENGRGNFPPRFSGLQFPNYSSELNVNALELDDSALYLCASSPRVVTGGYNEQFFGPGTRLTVL.

This chain joins TRBV11-3 and TRBJ2-1; 7 nucleotides match TRBD2. The J segment lost 8 bases and the V segment lost 8 bases, leaving 15 bases of the junction unmatched. CDR1 SGHNT and CDR2 YENEEA come from the germline V gene. The CDR3 contains 15 residues. The CDR3: CASGSGGGGVDEQFF. The CDR3 region has the DNA TGTGCCAGCGGCTCTGGTGGCGGGGGAGTCGATGAGCAGTTCTTC. The whole variable domain, remainder taken from reference TRBV11-3 and TRBJ2-1, is EAGVVQSPRYKIIEKKQPVAFWCNPISGHNTLYWYLQNLGQGPELLIRYENEEAVDDSQLPKDRFSAERLKGVDSTLKIQPAELGDSAVYLCASGSGGGGVDEQFFGPGTRLTVL.